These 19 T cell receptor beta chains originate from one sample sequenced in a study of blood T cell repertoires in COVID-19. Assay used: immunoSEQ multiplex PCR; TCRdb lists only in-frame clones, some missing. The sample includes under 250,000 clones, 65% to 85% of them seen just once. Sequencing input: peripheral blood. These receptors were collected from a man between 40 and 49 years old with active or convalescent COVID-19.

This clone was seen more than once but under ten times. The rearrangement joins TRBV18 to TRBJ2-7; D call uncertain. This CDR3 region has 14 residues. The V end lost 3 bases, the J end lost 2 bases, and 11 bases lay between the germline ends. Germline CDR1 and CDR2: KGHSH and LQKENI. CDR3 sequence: CASSPALGTYEQYF. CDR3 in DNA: TGTGCCAGCTCACCGGCCCTAGGAACCTACGAGCAGTACTTC.

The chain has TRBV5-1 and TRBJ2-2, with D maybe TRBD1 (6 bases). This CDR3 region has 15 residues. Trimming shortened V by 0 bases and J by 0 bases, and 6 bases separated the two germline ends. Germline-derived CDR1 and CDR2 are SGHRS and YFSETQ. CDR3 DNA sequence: TGCGCCAGCAGCTTGGACAGGGCGAACACCGGGGAGCTGTTTTTT. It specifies CASSLDRANTGELFF.

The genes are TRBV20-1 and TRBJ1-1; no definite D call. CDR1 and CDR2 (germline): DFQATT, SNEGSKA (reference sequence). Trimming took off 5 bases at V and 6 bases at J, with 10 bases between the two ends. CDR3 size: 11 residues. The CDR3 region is CSAPSAPEAFF. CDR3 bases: TGCAGTGCTCCCAGTGCTCCTGAAGCTTTCTTT.

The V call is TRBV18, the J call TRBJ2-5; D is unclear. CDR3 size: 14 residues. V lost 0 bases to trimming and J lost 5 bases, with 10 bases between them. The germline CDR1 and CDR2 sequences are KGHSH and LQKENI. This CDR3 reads CASSPPPPSETQYF. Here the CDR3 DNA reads TGTGCCAGCTCACCACCCCCCCCGTCGGAGACCCAGTACTTC.

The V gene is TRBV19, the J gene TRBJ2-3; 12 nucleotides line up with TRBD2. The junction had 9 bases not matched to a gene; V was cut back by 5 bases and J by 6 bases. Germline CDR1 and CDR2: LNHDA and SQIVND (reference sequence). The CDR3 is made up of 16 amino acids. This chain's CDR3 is CASSPASGGARDTQYF. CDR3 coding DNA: TGTGCCAGTAGTCCGGCTAGCGGGGGGGCAAGGGATACGCAGTATTTT.

The CDR3 DNA reads TGTGCCTGGTCCCAGGGGGGAGAAAATTCACCCCTCCACTTT. Residues: CAWSQGGENSPLHF. The rearrangement joins TRBV30 to TRBJ1-6; TRBD1 matches 7 bases. Trimming took 5 bases from V and 7 from J; bases not matched to a gene: 8. Germline V gene lookup returns CDR1 GTSNPN and CDR2 SVGIG (reference sequence). This CDR3 region has 14 residues.

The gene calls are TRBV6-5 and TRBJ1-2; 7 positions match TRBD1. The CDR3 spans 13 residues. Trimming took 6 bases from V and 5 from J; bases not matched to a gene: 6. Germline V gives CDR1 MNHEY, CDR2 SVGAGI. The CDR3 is CASRSGQPYGYTF. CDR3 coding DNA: TGTGCCAGCAGATCGGGACAGCCATATGGCTACACCTTC.

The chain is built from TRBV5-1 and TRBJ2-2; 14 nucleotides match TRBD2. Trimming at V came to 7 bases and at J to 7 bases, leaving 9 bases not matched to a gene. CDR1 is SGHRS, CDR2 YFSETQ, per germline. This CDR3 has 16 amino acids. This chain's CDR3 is CASPGLAGELGGELFF. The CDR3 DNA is TGCGCCAGCCCGGGACTAGCGGGAGAACTGGGCGGGGAGCTGTTTTTT.

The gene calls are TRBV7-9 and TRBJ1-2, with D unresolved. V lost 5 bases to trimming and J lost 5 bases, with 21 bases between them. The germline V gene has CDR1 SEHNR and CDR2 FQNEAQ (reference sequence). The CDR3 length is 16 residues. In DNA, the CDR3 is TGTGCCAGCAGCCCCGCAGACACCTTCTCGGCTTATGGCTACACCTTC. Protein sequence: CASSPADTFSAYGYTF.

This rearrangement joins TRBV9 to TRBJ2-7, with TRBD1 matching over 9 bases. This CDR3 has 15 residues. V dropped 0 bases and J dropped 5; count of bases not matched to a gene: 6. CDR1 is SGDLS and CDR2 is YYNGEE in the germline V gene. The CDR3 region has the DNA TGTGCCAGCAGCGTAGGCGGGACAGGGTTAAACGAGCAGTACTTC. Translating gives CASSVGGTGLNEQYF.

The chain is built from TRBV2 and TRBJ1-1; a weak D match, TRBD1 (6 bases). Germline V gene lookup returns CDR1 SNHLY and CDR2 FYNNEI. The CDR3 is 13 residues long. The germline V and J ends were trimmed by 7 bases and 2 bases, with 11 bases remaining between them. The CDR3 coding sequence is TGTGCCAGCAATAGGGGGAGTAACACTGAAGCTTTCTTT. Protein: CASNRGSNTEAFF.

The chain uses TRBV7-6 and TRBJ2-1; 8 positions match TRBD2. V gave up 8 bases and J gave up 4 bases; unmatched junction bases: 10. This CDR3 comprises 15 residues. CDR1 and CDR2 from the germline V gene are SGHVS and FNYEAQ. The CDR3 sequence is CASHAGGSPYNEQFF. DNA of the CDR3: TGTGCCAGCCACGCGGGGGGCTCCCCGTACAATGAGCAGTTCTTC.

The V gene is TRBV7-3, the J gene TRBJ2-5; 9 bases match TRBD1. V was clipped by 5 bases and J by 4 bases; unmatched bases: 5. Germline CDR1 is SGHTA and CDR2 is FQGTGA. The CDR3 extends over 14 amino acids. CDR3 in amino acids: CASSQQGAGETQYF. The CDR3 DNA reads TGTGCCAGCAGCCAACAGGGGGCGGGAGAGACCCAGTACTTC.

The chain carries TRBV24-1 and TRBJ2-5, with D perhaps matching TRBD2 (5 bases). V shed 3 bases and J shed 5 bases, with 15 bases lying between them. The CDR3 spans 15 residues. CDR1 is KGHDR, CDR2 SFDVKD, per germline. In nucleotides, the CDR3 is TGTGCCACCAGTGATGGGAAGAGGGTCGGGGAGACCCAGTACTTC. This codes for CATSDGKRVGETQYF.

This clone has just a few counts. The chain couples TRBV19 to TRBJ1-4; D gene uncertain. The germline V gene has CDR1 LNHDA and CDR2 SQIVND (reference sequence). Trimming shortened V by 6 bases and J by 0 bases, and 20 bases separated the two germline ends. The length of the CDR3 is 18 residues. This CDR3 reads CASRNAGAVIATNEKLFF. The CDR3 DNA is TGTGCCAGTAGGAATGCGGGAGCCGTTATTGCAACTAATGAAAAACTGTTTTTT.

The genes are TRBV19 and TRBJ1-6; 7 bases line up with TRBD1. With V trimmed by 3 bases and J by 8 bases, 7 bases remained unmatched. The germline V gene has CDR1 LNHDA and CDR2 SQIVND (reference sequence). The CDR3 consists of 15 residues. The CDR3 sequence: CASSMGQQIHSPLHF. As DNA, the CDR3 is TGTGCCAGTAGTATGGGACAGCAGATCCATTCACCCCTCCACTTT.

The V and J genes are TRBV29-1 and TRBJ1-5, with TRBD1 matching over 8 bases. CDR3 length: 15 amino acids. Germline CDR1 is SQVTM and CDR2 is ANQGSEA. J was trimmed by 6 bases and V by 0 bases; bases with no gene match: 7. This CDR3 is CSVEDGTGGSQPQHF. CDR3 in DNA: TGCAGCGTTGAAGATGGAACAGGGGGATCTCAGCCCCAGCATTTT. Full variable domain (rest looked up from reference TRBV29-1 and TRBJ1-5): SAVISQKPSRDICQRGTSLTIQCQVDSQVTMMFWYRQQPGQSLTLIATANQGSEATYESGFVIDKFPISRPNLTFSTLTVSNMSPEDSSIYLCSVEDGTGGSQPQHFGDGTRLSIL.

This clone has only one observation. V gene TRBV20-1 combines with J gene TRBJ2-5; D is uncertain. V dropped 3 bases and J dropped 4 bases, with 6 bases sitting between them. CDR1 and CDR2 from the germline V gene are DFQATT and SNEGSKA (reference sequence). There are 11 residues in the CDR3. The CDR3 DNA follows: TGCAGTGCTAGTTTCGGAGAGACCCAGTACTTC. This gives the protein CSASFGETQYF.

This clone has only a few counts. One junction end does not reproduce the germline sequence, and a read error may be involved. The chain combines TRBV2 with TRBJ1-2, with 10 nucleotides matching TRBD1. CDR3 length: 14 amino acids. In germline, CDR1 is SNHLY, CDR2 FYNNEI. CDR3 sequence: CASREGQGGRGYTF. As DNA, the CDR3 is TGTGCCAGCAGGGAAGGACAGGGGGGCCGGGGCTACACCTTC.